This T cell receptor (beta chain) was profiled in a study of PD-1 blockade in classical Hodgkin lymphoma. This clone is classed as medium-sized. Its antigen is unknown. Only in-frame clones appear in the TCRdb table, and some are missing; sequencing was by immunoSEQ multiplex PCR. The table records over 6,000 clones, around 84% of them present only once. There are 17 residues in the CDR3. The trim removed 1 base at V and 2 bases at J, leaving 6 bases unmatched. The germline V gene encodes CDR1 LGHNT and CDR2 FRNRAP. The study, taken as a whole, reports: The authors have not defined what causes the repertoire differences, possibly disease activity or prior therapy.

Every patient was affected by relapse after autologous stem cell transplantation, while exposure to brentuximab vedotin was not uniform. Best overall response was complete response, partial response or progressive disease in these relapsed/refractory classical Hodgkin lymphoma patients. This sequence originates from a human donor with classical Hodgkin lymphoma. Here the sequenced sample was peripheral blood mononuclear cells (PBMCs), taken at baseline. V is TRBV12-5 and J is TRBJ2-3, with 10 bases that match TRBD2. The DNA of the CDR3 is TGTGCTAGTGGTTTGGGGCTACTAGCGGGAACCACAGATACGCAGTATTTT. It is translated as CASGLGLLAGTTDTQYF. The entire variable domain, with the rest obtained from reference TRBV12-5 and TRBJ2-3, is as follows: DARVTQTPRHKVTEMGQEVTMRCQPILGHNTVFWYRQTMMQGLELLAYFRNRAPLDDSGMPKDRFSAEMPDATLATLKIQPSEPRDSAVYFCASGLGLLAGTTDTQYFGPGTRLTVL.